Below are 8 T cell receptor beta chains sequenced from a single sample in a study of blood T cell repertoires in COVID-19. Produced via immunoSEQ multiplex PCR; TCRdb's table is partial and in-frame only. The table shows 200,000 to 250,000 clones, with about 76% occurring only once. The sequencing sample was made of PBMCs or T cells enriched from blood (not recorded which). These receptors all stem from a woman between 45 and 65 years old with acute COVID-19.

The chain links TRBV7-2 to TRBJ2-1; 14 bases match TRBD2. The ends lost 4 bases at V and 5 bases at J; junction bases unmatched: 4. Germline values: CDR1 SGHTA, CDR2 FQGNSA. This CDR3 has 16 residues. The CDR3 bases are TGTGCCAGCAGCTCCATGGGACTAGCGGGGGACAATGAGCAGTTCTTC. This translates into CASSSMGLAGDNEQFF.

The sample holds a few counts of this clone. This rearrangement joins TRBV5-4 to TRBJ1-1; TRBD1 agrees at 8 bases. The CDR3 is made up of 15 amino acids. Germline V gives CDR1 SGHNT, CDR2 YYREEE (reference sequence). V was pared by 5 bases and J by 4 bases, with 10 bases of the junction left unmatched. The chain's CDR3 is CASSLSGGAATEAFF. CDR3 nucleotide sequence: TGTGCCAGCAGTCTTTCAGGGGGCGCAGCCACTGAAGCTTTCTTT.

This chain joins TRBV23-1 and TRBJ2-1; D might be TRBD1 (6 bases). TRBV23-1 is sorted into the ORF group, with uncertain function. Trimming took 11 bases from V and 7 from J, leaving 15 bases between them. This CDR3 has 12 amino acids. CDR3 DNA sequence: TGCGCCGCCCTCACAGGGCGTAATGAGCAGTTCTTC. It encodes CAALTGRNEQFF.

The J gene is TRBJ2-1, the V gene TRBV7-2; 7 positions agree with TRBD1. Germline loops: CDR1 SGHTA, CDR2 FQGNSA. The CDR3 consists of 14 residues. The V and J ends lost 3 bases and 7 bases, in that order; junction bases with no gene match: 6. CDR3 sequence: CASSFETGRNEQFF. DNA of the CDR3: TGTGCCAGCAGCTTTGAGACAGGGCGGAATGAGCAGTTCTTC.

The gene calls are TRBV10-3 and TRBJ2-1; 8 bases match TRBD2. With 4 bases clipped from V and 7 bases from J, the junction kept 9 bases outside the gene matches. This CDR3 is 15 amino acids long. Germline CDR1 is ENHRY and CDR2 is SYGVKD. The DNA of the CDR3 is TGTGCCATCAGTGGACTCGGGGGGGGTGGTAATGAGCAGTTCTTC. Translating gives CAISGLGGGGNEQFF.

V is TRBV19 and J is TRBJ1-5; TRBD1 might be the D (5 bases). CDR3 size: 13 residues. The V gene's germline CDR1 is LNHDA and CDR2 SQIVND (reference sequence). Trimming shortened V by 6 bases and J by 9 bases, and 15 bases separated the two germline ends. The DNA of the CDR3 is TGTGCCAGTAGCCTGGGGGGGGGTAGGCCCCAGCATTTT. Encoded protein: CASSLGGGRPQHF.

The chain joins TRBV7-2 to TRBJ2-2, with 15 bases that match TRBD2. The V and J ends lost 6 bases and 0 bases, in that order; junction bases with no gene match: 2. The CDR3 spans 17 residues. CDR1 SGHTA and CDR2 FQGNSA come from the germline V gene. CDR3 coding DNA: TGTGCCAGCAGTCGGACTAGCGGGGGGGCGAACACCGGGGAGCTGTTTTTT. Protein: CASSRTSGGANTGELFF.

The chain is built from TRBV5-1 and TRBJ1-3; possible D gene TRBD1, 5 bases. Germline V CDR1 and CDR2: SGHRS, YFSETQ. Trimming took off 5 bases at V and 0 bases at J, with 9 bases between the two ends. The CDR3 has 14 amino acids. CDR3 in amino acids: CASRNTGSGNTIYF. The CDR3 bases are TGCGCCAGCAGAAATACAGGCTCTGGAAACACCATATATTTT.